The present T cell receptor beta chain was sequenced within a study of siplizumab effects on memory and regulatory T cells. Study-wide results and caveats: Siplizumab, the agent tested, significantly reduced alloreactive sequences traceable to unstimulated CD4+ memory cells. On average, 68.8% of mappable alloreactive CD4+ clones were Treg-derived under siplizumab, against 25% to 30% in controls. Suppressive capability of dividing Tregs from siplizumab cultures went unverified.

The V end lost 0 bases, the J end lost 6 bases, and 4 bases lay between the germline ends. This CDR3 spans 12 amino acids. Germline lookup yields CDR1 SGHRS and CDR2 YFSETQ. With regard to this clone: Antigen unknown.

Assays captured 95,000 to 100,000 TCR templates per sample. Sequencing used immunoSEQ multiplex PCR; TCRdb keeps in-frame clones, though not all of them. The sample includes approximately 82,000 clones, about nine tenths of them seen just once. The sequencing input was Tregs sorted from blood. The chain combines TRBV5-1 with TRBJ2-1, with unresolved D. This TCR was recovered from a human donor in good health. CDR3 nucleotide sequence: TGCGCCAGCAGCTTGGACGGCAATGAGCAGTTCTTC. This encodes CASSLDGNEQFF.